This TCR beta chain derives from a study of cytomegalovirus exposure and HLA in healthy donors. Repertoires were generated with immunoSEQ multiplex PCR, while TCRdb's copy carries only in-frame clones and drops some. Here the sample spans about 64,000 clones, roughly 90% being singletons. CDR1 is MGHDK, CDR2 SYGVNS, per germline. The CDR3 consists of 15 residues. The J segment lost 0 bases and the V segment lost 3 bases, leaving 2 bases of the junction unmatched. J is TRBJ2-1 and V is TRBV25-1; 7 bases map to TRBD1. What was sequenced was PBMCs. This TCR was recovered from a woman under 30 in good health and CMV-seronegative. CDR3 coding DNA: TGTGCCAGCAGTGAGCACAGGGGCTCCTACAATGAGCAGTTCTTC. This gives the protein CASSEHRGSYNEQFF.